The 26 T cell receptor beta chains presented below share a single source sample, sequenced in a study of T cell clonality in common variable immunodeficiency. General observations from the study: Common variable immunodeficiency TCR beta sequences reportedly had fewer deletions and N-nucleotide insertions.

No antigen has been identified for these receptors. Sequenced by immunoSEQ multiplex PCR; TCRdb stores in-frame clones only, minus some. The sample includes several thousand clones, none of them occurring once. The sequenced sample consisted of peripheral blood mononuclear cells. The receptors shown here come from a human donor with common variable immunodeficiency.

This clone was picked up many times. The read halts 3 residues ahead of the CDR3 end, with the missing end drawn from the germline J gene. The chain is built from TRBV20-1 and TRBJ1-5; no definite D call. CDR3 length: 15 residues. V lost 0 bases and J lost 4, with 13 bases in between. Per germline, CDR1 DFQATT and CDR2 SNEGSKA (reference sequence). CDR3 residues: CSARDMRAYNQPQHF. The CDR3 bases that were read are TGCAGTGCTAGAGATATGAGGGCCTATAATCAGCCC.

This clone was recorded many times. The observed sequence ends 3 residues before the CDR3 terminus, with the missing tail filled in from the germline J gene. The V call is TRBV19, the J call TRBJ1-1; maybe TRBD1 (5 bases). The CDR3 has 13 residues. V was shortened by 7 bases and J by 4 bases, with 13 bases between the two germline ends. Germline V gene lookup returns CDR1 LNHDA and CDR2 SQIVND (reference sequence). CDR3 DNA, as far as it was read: TGTGCCAGTACCCCTCGGGGACTCACTGAA. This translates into CASTPRGLTE. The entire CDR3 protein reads CASTPRGLTEAFF. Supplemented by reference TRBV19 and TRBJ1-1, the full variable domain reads DGGITQSPKYLFRKEGQNVTLSCEQNLNHDAMYWYRQDPGQGLRLIYYSQIVNDFQKGDIAEGYSVSREKKESFPLTVTSAQKNPTAFYLCASTPRGLTEAFFGQGTRLTVV.

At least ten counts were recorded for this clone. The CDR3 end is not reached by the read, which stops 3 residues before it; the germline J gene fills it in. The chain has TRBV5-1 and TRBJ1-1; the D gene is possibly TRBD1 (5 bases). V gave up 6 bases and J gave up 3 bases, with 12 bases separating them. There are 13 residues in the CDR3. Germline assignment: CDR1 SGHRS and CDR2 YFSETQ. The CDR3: CASILRADTEAFF. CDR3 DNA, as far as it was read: TGCGCCAGCATTCTCAGGGCGGACACTGAA.

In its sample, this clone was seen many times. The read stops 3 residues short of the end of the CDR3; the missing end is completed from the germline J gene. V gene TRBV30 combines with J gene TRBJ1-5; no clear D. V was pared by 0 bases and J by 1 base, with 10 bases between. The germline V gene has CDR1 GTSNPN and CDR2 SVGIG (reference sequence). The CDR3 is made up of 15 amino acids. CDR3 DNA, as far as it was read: TGTGCCTGGAGTGTTAAGGGTTGGAGCAATCAGCCC. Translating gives CAWSVKGWSNQP. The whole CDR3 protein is CAWSVKGWSNQPQHF. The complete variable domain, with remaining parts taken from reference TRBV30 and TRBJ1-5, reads SQTIHQWPATLVQPVGSPLSLECTVEGTSNPNLYWYRQAAGRGLQLLFYSVGIGQISSEVPQNLSASRPQDRQFILSSKKLLLSDSGFYLCAWSVKGWSNQPQHFGDGTRLSIL.

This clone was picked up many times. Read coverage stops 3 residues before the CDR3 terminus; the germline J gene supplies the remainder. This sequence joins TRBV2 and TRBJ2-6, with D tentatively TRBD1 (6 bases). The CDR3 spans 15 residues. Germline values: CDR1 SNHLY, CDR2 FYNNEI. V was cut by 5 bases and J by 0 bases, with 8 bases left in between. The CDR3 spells CASSRTASGANVLTF. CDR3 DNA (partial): TGTGCCAGCAGTAGGACAGCCTCTGGGGCCAACGTC.

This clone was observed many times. CDR3 in amino acids: CASTQGAGNTIYF. CDR3 DNA, as far as it was read: TGTGCCAGTACACAGGGGGCTGGAAACACC. The chain uses TRBV19 and TRBJ1-3; 8 bases fit TRBD1. The CDR3 end falls 3 residues outside the read, so it is completed with the germline J gene. In germline, CDR1 is LNHDA, CDR2 SQIVND (reference sequence). V shed 7 bases and J 2 bases; nucleotides not matched to a gene: 1. This CDR3 region has 13 residues.

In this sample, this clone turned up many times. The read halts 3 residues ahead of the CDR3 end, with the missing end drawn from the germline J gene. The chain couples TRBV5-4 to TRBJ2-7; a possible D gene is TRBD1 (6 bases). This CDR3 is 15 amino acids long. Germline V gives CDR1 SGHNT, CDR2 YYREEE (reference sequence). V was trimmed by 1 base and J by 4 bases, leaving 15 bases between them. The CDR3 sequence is CASSLTHDRLYEQYF. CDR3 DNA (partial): TGTGCCAGCAGCTTGACACATGACAGGTTGTACGAG.

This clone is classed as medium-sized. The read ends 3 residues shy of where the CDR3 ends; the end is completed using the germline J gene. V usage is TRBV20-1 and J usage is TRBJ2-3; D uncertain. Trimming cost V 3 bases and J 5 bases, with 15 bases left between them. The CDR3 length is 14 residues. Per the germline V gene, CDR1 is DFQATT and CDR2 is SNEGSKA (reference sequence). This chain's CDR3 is CSASQQVLGDTQYF. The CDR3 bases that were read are TGCAGTGCTAGCCAGCAGGTCCTTGGAGATACG.

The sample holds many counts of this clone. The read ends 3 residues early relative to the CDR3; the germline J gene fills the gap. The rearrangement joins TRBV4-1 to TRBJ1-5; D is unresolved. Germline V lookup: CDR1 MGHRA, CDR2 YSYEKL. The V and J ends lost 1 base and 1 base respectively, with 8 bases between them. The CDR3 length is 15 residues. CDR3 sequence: CASSQGKGSNQPQHF. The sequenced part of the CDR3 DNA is TGCGCCAGCAGCCAAGGAAAAGGGAGCAATCAGCCC.

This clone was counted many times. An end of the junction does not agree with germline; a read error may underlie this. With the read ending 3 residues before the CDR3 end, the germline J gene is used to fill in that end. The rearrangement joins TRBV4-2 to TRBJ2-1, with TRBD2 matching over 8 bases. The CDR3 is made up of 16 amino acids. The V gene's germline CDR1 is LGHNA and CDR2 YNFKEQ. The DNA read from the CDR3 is TGCGCCAGCAGCCCAGTAGGGCGGGGGGACTACAATGAG. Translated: CASSPVGRGDYNE. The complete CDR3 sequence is CASSPVGRGDYNEQFF.

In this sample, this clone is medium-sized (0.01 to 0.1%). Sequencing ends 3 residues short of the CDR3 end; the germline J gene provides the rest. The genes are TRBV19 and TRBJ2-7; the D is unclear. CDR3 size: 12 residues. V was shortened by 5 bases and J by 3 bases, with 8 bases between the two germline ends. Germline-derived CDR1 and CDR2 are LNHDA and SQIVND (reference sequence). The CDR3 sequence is CASSRGSYEQYF. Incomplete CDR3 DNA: TGTGCCAGTAGTCGAGGCAGCTACGAG. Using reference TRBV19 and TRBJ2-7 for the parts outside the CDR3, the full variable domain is DGGITQSPKYLFRKEGQNVTLSCEQNLNHDAMYWYRQDPGQGLRLIYYSQIVNDFQKGDIAEGYSVSREKKESFPLTVTSAQKNPTAFYLCASSRGSYEQYFGPGTRLTVT.

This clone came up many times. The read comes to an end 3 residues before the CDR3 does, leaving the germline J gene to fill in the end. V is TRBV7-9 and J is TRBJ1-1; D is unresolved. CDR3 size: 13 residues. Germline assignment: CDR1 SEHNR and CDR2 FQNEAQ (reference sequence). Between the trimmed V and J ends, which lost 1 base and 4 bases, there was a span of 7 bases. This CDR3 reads CASSLGTSTEAFF. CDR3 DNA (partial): TGTGCCAGCAGCTTAGGAACTTCCACTGAA.

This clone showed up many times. The part of the CDR3 DNA that was read is TGTGCCAGCAGTCTTCTCCGGAATTCACCC. Translation gives CASSLLRNSP. The entire CDR3 protein reads CASSLLRNSPLHF. V gene TRBV3-1 (or the pseudogene TRBV3-2) combines with J gene TRBJ1-6; no clear D. With the read ending 3 residues before the CDR3 end, the germline J gene is used to fill in that end. The CDR3 has 13 amino acids. Germline CDR1 is LGHDT and CDR2 is YNNKEL (reference sequence). Trimming took 6 bases from V and 7 from J, leaving 10 bases between them.

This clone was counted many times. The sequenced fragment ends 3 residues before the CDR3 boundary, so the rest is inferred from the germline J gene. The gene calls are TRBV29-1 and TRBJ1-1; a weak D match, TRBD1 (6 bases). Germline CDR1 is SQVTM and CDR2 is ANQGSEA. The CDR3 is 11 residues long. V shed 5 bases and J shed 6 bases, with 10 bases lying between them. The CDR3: CSVINRAEAFF. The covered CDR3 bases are TGCAGCGTTATAAACAGGGCTGAA.

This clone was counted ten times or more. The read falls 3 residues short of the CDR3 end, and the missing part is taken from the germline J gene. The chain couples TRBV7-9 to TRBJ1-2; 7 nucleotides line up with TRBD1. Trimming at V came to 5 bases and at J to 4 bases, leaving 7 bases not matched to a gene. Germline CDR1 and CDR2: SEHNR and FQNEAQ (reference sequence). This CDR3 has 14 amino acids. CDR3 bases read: TGTGCCAGCAGCAAAAGACAGGGTCTCTATGGC. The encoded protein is CASSKRQGLYG. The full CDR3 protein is CASSKRQGLYGYTF.

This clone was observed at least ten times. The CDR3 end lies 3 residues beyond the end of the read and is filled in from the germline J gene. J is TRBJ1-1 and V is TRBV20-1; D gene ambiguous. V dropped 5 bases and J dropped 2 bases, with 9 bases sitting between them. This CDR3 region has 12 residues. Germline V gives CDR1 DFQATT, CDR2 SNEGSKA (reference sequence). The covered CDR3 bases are TGCAGTGCTCCACTGCGAAACACTGAA. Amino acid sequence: CSAPLRNTE. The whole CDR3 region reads CSAPLRNTEAFF.

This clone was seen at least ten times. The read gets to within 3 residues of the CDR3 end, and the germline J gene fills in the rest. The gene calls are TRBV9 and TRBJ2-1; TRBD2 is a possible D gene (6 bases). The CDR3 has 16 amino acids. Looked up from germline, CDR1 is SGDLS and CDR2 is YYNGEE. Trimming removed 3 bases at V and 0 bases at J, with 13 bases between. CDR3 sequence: CASSGRRGPSYNEQFF. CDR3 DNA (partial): TGTGCCAGCAGCGGACGGAGGGGCCCCTCCTACAATGAG.

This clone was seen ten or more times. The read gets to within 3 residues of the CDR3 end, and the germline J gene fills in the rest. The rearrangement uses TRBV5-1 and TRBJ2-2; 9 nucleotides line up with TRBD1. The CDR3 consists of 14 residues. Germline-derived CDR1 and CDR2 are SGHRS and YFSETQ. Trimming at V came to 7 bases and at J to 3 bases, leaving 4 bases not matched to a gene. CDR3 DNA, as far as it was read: TGCGCCAGCGGGGACAGGGTAGACACCGGGGAG. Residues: CASGDRVDTGE. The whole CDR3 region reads CASGDRVDTGELFF.

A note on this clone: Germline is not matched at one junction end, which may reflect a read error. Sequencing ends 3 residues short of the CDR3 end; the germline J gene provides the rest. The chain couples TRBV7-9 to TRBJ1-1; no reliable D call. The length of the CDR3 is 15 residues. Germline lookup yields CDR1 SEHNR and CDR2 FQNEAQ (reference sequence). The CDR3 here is CVSSLVSAGNTEAFF. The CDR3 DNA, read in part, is TGTGTCAGCAGCTTAGTCTCGGCAGGGAACACTGAA.

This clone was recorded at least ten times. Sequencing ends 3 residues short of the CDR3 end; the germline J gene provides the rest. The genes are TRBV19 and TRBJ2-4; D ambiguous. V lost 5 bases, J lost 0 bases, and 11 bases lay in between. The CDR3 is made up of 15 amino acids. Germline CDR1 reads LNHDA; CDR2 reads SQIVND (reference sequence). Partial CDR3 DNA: TGTGCCAGTAGTTTCCTATTATTAGCCAAAAACATT. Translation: CASSFLLLAKNI. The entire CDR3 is CASSFLLLAKNIQYF.

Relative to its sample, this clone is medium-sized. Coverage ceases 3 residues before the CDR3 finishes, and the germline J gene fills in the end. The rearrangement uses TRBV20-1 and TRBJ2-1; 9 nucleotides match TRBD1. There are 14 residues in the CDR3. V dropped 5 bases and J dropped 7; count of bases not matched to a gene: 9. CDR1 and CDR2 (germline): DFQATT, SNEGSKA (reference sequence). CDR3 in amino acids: CSAPTGTGRNEQFF. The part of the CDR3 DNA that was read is TGCAGTGCTCCGACCGGGACAGGGCGTAATGAG.

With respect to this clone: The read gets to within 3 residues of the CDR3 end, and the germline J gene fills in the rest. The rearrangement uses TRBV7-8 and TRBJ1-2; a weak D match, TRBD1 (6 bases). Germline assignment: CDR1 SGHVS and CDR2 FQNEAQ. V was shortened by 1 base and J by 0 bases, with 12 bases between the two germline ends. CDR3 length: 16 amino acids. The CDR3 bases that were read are TGTGCCAGCAGCTTAGGGGGGCCCGAACCTAACTATGGC. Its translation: CASSLGGPEPNYG. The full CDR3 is CASSLGGPEPNYGYTF.

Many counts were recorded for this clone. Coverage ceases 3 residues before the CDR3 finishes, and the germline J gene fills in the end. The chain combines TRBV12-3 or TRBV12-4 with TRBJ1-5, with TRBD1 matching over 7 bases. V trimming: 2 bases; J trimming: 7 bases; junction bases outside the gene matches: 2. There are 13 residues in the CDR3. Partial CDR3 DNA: TGTGCCAGCAGTTTAACAGGGGACCAGCCC. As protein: CASSLTGDQP. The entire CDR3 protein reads CASSLTGDQPQHF.

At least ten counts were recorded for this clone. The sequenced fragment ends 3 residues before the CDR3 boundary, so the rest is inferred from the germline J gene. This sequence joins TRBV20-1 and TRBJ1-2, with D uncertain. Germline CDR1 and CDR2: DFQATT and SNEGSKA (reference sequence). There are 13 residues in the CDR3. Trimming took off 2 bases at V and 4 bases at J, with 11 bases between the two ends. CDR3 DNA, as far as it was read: TGCAGTGCTAGATACATCAACCTCTATGGC. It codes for CSARYINLYG. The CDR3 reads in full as CSARYINLYGYTF.

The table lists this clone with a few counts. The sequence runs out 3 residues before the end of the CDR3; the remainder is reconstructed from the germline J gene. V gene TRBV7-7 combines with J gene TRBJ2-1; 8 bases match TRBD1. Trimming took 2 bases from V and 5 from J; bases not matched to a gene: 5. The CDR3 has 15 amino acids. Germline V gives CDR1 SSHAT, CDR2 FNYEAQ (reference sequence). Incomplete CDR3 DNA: TGTGCCAGCAGCTTAACCGGACAGGGTAACAATGAG. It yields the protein CASSLTGQGNNE. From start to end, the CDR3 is CASSLTGQGNNEQFF.

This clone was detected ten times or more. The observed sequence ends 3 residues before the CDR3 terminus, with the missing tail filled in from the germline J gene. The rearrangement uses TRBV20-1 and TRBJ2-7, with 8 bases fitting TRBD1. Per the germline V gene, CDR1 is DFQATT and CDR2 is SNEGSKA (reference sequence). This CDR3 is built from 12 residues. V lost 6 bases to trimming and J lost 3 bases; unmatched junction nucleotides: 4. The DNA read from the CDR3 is TGCAGTGCCCCCGGACAGGGCTACGAG. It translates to CSAPGQGYE. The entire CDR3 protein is CSAPGQGYEQYF.